This T cell receptor (beta chain) was identified during a study of response to subunit inactivated influenza vaccine. This clonotype showed up just a few times. Its antigen is as yet unknown. TCRdb ran MiXCR on the RT-PCR reads and lists one entry per CDR3 protein. Of 430,000 or so distinct CDR3 sequences listed, approximately 9.9% are singletons. Regarding the study as a whole: T cells newly recruited by each seasonal influenza vaccination are few, the authors suggested.

CDR3 size: 14 residues. CDR1 KGHDR and CDR2 SFDVKD come from the germline V gene. The V end lost 1 base, the J end lost 1 base, and 7 bases lay between the germline ends. The genes are TRBV24-1 and TRBJ2-7, with D maybe TRBD1 (5 bases). The origin of this receptor is a man between 45 and 60 years old who received an inactivated influenza vaccine. The sequencing here drew on PBMCs from blood, taken about 40 days after vaccination. The CDR3 region has the DNA TGTGCCACCAGTGATTTTGACAGTTCCTACGAGCAGTACTTC. It codes for CATSDFDSSYEQYF.